This T cell receptor beta chain came from a study of cytomegalovirus exposure and HLA in healthy donors. General study findings and limits: Reported performance of the classifier showed diagnosis of cytomegalovirus status with high specificity and sensitivity.

The V and J ends lost 5 bases and 2 bases respectively, with 10 bases between them. The CDR3 has 13 amino acids. The germline V gene has CDR1 SGHTA and CDR2 FQGTGA. The assay was immunoSEQ multiplex PCR, and TCRdb's table has in-frame clones only and misses some. The sample has about 330,000 clones; 80% to 90% are singletons. For this clone: Its specificity is not known.

The sequenced material came from PBMCs. This sequence was found in a woman aged 18-29 years in good health and CMV-seronegative. This chain links TRBV7-3 with TRBJ2-7; possibly TRBD2 for D (6 bases). CDR3 region: CASSLGTAYEQYF. The CDR3 region has the DNA TGTGCCAGCAGCCTGGGGACTGCCTACGAGCAGTACTTC.